A few counts support the clone carrying this T cell receptor beta chain. The antigen is unknown. The data were taken from a study of Ad26.COV2.S vaccination and SARS-CoV-2 variants. Clones were read by immunoSEQ multiplex PCR, and TCRdb kept only the in-frame ones, dropping some. There are hundreds of thousands of clones in the sample; approximately 90% occur only once, and 3.9% lies in the top ten. Study-level findings and limits: Breadth of non-spike TCRs did not differ between vaccinees and placebo recipients.

Germline lookup yields CDR1 WNHNN and CDR2 SYGVQD (reference sequence). The CDR3 runs to 11 residues. Trimming pared 4 bases from V and 8 bases from J, leaving 8 bases between. The V call is TRBV10-1, the J call TRBJ1-2, with D maybe TRBD1 (6 bases). Sequencing used peripheral blood, obtained after recovery from COVID-19. This TCR was sampled from a human donor who had recovered from COVID-19. Here the CDR3 DNA reads TGCGCCAGCAGTGTGGGGGCGGGCTACACCTTC. It specifies CASSVGAGYTF.